This TCR beta chain originates from a study of OX40 agonist ivuxolimab in advanced cancers. Study in general: The study gave patients intravenous ivuxolimab at 0.01 to 10 mg/kg every 2 weeks.

Here immunoSEQ multiplex PCR was the method, and the copy in TCRdb shows in-frame clones only, minus some. The data show approximately 50,000 clones, roughly four fifths seen once. This clone showed up just a few times. Antigen: not known. This CDR3 spans 23 amino acids. The ends lost 6 bases at V and 2 bases at J; junction bases unmatched: 26. Germline CDR1 reads WNHNN; CDR2 reads SYGVQD (reference sequence). Regarding the study as a whole: Near-lowest levels of clonal expansion characterized partial responders at 0.1-3.0 mg/kg.

The clonotype originates from an adult with an advanced solid tumor such as melanoma, head and neck, liver or kidney cancer. The chain uses TRBV10-1 and TRBJ1-5; 12 bases match TRBD1. Material: CD4+ or CD8+ T cells sorted from blood, obtained in a trial of the OX40 agonist ivuxolimab. The CDR3 is CASRLQNNLTGTGGCGGNQPQHF. The CDR3 nucleotides read TGCGCCAGCAGACTACAAAACAATTTAACCGGGACAGGGGGCTGTGGTGGCAATCAGCCCCAGCATTTT.